One TCR beta chain is described in this entry. This sample stems from a study of cytomegalovirus exposure and HLA in healthy donors. The table came from immunoSEQ multiplex PCR; TCRdb's copy has only in-frame clones and leaves some out. The data contain 98,000 or so clones, approximately 86% of them singletons. Trimming took off 1 base at V and 4 bases at J, with 12 bases between the two ends. There are 15 residues in the CDR3. Germline V lookup: CDR1 LGHNA, CDR2 YNFKEQ. The chain couples TRBV4-2 to TRBJ2-3; the D gene is possibly TRBD2 (7 bases). The sequence came from a woman under 30 in good health and CMV-seronegative. Sequenced sample: PBMCs. DNA of the CDR3: TGTGCCAGCAGCCAAGTGAAAGGGGGGGCAGATACGCAGTATTTT. This translates into CASSQVKGGADTQYF.